A single sample is the source of the 15 T cell receptor beta chains below, sequenced in a study of T cells in Graves' hyperthyroidism and ophthalmopathy. The investigators amplified TCR beta CDR3 regions from RNA transcripts. The HTBI set primed first-round TCR CDR3 RT-PCR. In TCRdb, the multiplex PCR reads were re-called with MiXCR into one record per CDR3 protein. In the table there are about 560,000 distinct CDR3 sequences, around 15% of which are singletons. Sequencing was done on a sample of blood. These receptors came from a woman aged 40 to 50 with Graves' hyperthyroidism.

This clonotype was seen a few times. The chain links TRBV7-2 to TRBJ2-7, with 12 bases aligning to TRBD2. Unmatched junction bases numbered 8, after V lost 4 bases and J lost 1 base. Looked up from germline, CDR1 is SGHTA and CDR2 is FQGNSA. The CDR3 length is 17 residues. This CDR3 is CASSSFPGTSGSYEQYF. CDR3 DNA sequence: TGTGCCAGCAGCTCCTTCCCAGGGACTAGCGGGTCCTACGAGCAGTACTTC.

This clonotype was recorded a few times. The chain has TRBV5-4 and TRBJ2-3; no definite D call. V lost 4 bases to trimming and J lost 6 bases, with 6 bases between them. Per germline, CDR1 SGHNT and CDR2 YYREEE (reference sequence). This CDR3 spans 11 amino acids. The CDR3 reads CASSQMDTQYF. The CDR3 DNA follows: TGTGCCAGCAGCCAGATGGATACGCAGTATTTT.

This clonotype was seen at least ten times. This chain connects TRBV10-3 to TRBJ2-7; TRBD1 agrees at 9 bases. Germline loops: CDR1 ENHRY, CDR2 SYGVKD. The CDR3 sequence is 14 residues long. V shed 6 bases, J shed 1 base, and the junction held 4 bases outside the gene matches. Here the CDR3 DNA reads TGTGCCATCAGCGCCGGGACAGGGTCCTACGAGCAGTACTTC. Encoded protein: CAISAGTGSYEQYF.

The rearrangement uses TRBV7-2 and TRBJ2-3, with TRBD2 as a possible D gene (5 bases). The CDR3 runs 16 residues. V gave up 5 bases and J gave up 0 bases, with 15 bases separating them. Germline V CDR1 and CDR2: SGHTA, FQGNSA. CDR3 sequence: CASSTKLDQSTDTQYF. CDR3 nucleotide sequence: TGTGCCAGCAGCACCAAACTAGACCAAAGCACAGATACGCAGTATTTT.

This clonotype was counted once. V usage is TRBV7-8 and J usage is TRBJ1-3; D gene uncertain. The CDR3 contains 18 residues. From germline, CDR1 is SGHVS and CDR2 FQNEAQ. Trimming stripped 1 base from V and 4 bases from J, with 20 bases between. The CDR3 DNA reads as TGTGCCAGCAGCTTAGTCAACGGTCACCAACCCCTCGGAAACACCATATATTTT. Protein product: CASSLVNGHQPLGNTIYF.

This clonotype was counted many times. The chain combines TRBV28 with TRBJ2-1, with D uncertain. The germline gives CDR1 MDHEN, CDR2 SYDVKM. The CDR3 sequence is 14 residues long. Between the trimmed V and J ends, which lost 3 bases and 5 bases, there was a span of 11 bases. The CDR3 DNA is TGTGCCAGCAGTTTCGAACAGTTAAACAATGAGCAGTTCTTC. Protein product: CASSFEQLNNEQFF.

The chain has TRBV6-5 and TRBJ1-6; tentatively, D is TRBD1 (6 bases). CDR3 length: 13 residues. The V end lost 2 bases, the J end lost 14 bases, and 13 bases lay between the germline ends. Per the germline V gene, CDR1 is MNHEY and CDR2 is SVGAGI. The CDR3 region is CASSYGGGSALHF. The CDR3 coding sequence is TGTGCCAGCAGTTACGGGGGGGGCTCGGCCCTCCACTTT.

The rearrangement links TRBV7-2 to TRBJ1-1; D is perhaps TRBD1 (6 bases). CDR3 length: 16 amino acids. Trimming shortened V by 5 bases and J by 0 bases, and 16 bases separated the two germline ends. CDR1 SGHTA and CDR2 FQGNSA come from the germline V gene. Here the CDR3 DNA reads TGTGCCAGCAGCCGGAAACAGGGATCCATGAACACTGAAGCTTTCTTT. Translating gives CASSRKQGSMNTEAFF.

This clonotype was seen at least ten times. V gene TRBV12-3 or TRBV12-4 combines with J gene TRBJ2-3; possibly TRBD2 for D (6 bases). This CDR3 comprises 14 residues. V dropped 1 base and J dropped 5 bases, with 10 bases sitting between them. CDR3 residues: CASSLDGRGDTQYF. The CDR3 nucleotides are TGTGCCAGCAGTTTAGACGGGAGAGGAGATACGCAGTATTTT.

This clonotype was detected many times. This chain links TRBV7-3 with TRBJ2-2; D not certain. V shed 5 bases and J shed 0 bases, with 13 bases lying between them. Germline CDR1 SGHTA, CDR2 FQGTGA. This CDR3 has 16 residues. CDR3 sequence: CASSRQISPNTGELFF. CDR3 in DNA: TGTGCCAGCAGCCGTCAGATTTCGCCGAACACCGGGGAGCTGTTTTTT.

This clonotype appeared many times. This chain links TRBV5-1 with TRBJ1-6; 10 nucleotides align to TRBD1. Germline V gives CDR1 SGHRS, CDR2 YFSETQ. The V and J ends lost 4 bases and 8 bases, in that order; junction bases with no gene match: 6. The CDR3 is made up of 15 amino acids. DNA for the CDR3: TGCGCCAGCAGCCCCTACGGGACAGGGGATTCACCCCTCCACTTT. Translation gives CASSPYGTGDSPLHF.

A few counts support this clonotype. V is TRBV6-1 and J is TRBJ2-5; 9 bases line up with TRBD2. The germline CDR1 and CDR2 sequences are MNHNS and SASEGT. This CDR3 spans 17 amino acids. Losses at the gene ends were 8 bases for V and 4 bases for J; bases not matched to a gene: 17. The CDR3 here is CASLSAGMREGLETQYF. The DNA of the CDR3 is TGTGCCAGCCTTTCCGCGGGTATGCGGGAGGGCCTAGAGACCCAGTACTTC.

This clonotype appeared a few times. The chain combines TRBV9 with TRBJ2-5, with TRBD2 as a possible D gene (6 bases). Germline values: CDR1 SGDLS, CDR2 YYNGEE. The CDR3 is 14 amino acids. V lost 3 bases, J lost 1 base, and 10 bases lay in between. The CDR3: CASSEGGTQETQYF. For the CDR3, the DNA is TGTGCCAGCAGCGAAGGCGGGACCCAAGAGACCCAGTACTTC.

The chain carries TRBV20-1 and TRBJ2-7, with TRBD1 matching 7 bases. There are 15 residues in the CDR3. The germline V gene encodes CDR1 DFQATT and CDR2 SNEGSKA (reference sequence). The V segment lost 4 bases and the J segment 2 bases; nucleotides outside the gene matches: 11. The CDR3 coding sequence is TGCAGTGCTACTTCTCAACCCGGGACAGCCTACGAGCAGTACTTC. Translated, it gives CSATSQPGTAYEQYF.

V usage is TRBV5-8 and J usage is TRBJ2-1, with TRBD2 matching over 9 bases. Germline lookup yields CDR1 SGHTS and CDR2 YDEGEE. The CDR3 runs to 15 residues. Losses at the gene ends were 4 bases for V and 1 base for J; bases not matched to a gene: 3. The DNA for the CDR3 is TGTGCCAGCAGCCGACTAGCGGAGTCCTACAATGAGCAGTTCTTC. This encodes CASSRLAESYNEQFF.